A single sample is the source of the 14 T cell receptor beta chains below, sequenced in a study of T cell responses to AZD1222 COVID-19 vaccine. Method: immunoSEQ multiplex PCR; TCRdb's copy keeps in-frame clones and lacks some. The table has about 120,000 clones, roughly 93% seen once; the top ten hold 2.5% to 3%. This specimen consisted of peripheral blood, obtained on day 0 of AZD1222 vaccination. Receptors originate from an adult in good health.

The rearrangement uses TRBV5-8 and TRBJ2-7, with a tentative D call TRBD1 (6 bases). Germline assignment: CDR1 SGHTS and CDR2 YDEGEE. This CDR3 is built from 15 residues. V lost 2 bases, J lost 3 bases, and 15 bases lay in between. CDR3 residues: CASSLTQGSGYEQYF. The CDR3 coding sequence is TGTGCCAGCAGCTTAACACAGGGCAGCGGCTACGAGCAGTACTTC.

This sequence joins TRBV27 and TRBJ1-2; D uncertain. The CDR3 sequence is 14 residues long. The V end was cut by 2 bases, the J end by 8 bases, with 15 bases between. Germline values: CDR1 MNHEY, CDR2 SMNVEV (reference sequence). CDR3 region: CASSLRSGFAGYTF. CDR3 in DNA: TGTGCCAGCAGTTTACGATCAGGTTTCGCAGGCTACACCTTC.

This sequence joins TRBV5-1 and TRBJ2-5; 11 nucleotides agree with TRBD2. The trim removed 0 bases at V and 5 bases at J, leaving 0 bases unmatched. The CDR3 has 14 residues. The germline gives CDR1 SGHRS, CDR2 YFSETQ. The CDR3 spells CASSLGTSGETQYF. The CDR3 coding sequence is TGCGCCAGCAGCTTGGGGACTAGCGGGGAGACCCAGTACTTC.

The CDR3 DNA is TGTGCCAGCAGTGAAAGGCGAGACACCGGGGAGCTGTTTTTT. Protein sequence: CASSERRDTGELFF. This chain links TRBV2 with TRBJ2-2, with no clear D. Germline CDR1 and CDR2: SNHLY and FYNNEI. The CDR3 sequence is 14 residues long. V lost 2 bases and J 3 bases, leaving 7 bases between the germline ends.

The chain's CDR3 is CASFSWVGSFSGNTIYF. The DNA of the CDR3 is TGTGCCAGCTTTTCTTGGGTGGGGAGCTTCTCTGGAAACACCATATATTTT. The rearrangement uses TRBV28 and TRBJ1-3; D remains unclear. The germline V and J ends were trimmed by 8 bases and 0 bases, with 20 bases remaining between them. The length of the CDR3 is 17 residues. Germline-derived CDR1 and CDR2 are MDHEN and SYDVKM.

The rearrangement uses TRBV11-2 and TRBJ2-1, with a possible D match to TRBD1 (5 bases). V dropped 1 base and J dropped 8 bases, with 9 bases sitting between them. The CDR3 sequence is 13 residues long. Germline V gene sequence: CDR1 SGHAT, CDR2 FQNNGV. CDR3 nucleotide sequence: TGTGCCAGCAGCTTAGTCGGCAGGGATGAGCAGTTCTTC. Translating gives CASSLVGRDEQFF.

This sequence joins TRBV19 and TRBJ1-4; 9 nucleotides align to TRBD1. CDR1 and CDR2 from the germline V gene are LNHDA and SQIVND (reference sequence). This CDR3 region has 17 residues. V gave up 7 bases and J gave up 3 bases; unmatched junction bases: 12. CDR3 residues: CASMGTGKEAANEKLFF. In DNA form, the CDR3 reads TGTGCCAGTATGGGGACAGGGAAGGAGGCGGCTAATGAAAAACTGTTTTTT.

The rearrangement links TRBV27 to TRBJ2-7, with D possibly TRBD2 on 6 matching bases. Germline assignment: CDR1 MNHEY and CDR2 SMNVEV (reference sequence). The V and J ends lost 3 bases and 5 bases respectively, with 14 bases between them. CDR3 size: 14 residues. The chain's CDR3 is CASSFTGSRNEQYF. CDR3 sequence (DNA): TGTGCCAGCAGTTTTACCGGGAGTAGGAACGAGCAGTACTTC.

The chain uses TRBV7-9 and TRBJ1-4; 8 positions match TRBD1. V lost 2 bases to trimming and J lost 3 bases; unmatched junction nucleotides: 8. The CDR3 is made up of 17 amino acids. Germline V lookup: CDR1 SEHNR, CDR2 FQNEAQ (reference sequence). CDR3 sequence: CASSLTQQGAPNEKLFF. The CDR3 DNA is TGTGCCAGCAGCTTAACCCAGCAGGGGGCGCCTAATGAAAAACTGTTTTTT.

This clone was detected once. CDR3 nucleotides: TGTGCCAGCAGTCCAGGGGACCGGGTAAATTCACCCCTCCACTTT. Translation gives CASSPGDRVNSPLHF. The chain couples TRBV27 to TRBJ1-6; possible D gene TRBD1, 6 bases. V lost 5 bases and J 7 bases, leaving 15 bases between the germline ends. CDR3 length equals 15 residues. Germline CDR1 is MNHEY and CDR2 is SMNVEV (reference sequence).

The CDR3 sequence: CASSSLANTGELFF. The CDR3 DNA follows: TGTGCCAGCAGCTCTCTAGCGAACACCGGGGAGCTGTTTTTT. V is TRBV7-9 and J is TRBJ2-2; no definite D call. CDR3 size: 14 residues. Germline CDR1 reads SEHNR; CDR2 reads FQNEAQ (reference sequence). Trimming took off 4 bases at V and 0 bases at J, with 6 bases between the two ends.

The chain joins TRBV12-3 or TRBV12-4 to TRBJ2-1, with unresolved D. CDR3 length equals 13 residues. V gave up 7 bases and J gave up 4 bases, with 11 bases separating them. The CDR3 region has the DNA TGTGCCAGCATTCTCCCGCTGTACAATGAGCAGTTCTTC. Its translation is CASILPLYNEQFF.

This clone was counted once. This sequence joins TRBV5-4 and TRBJ2-7; D perhaps matches TRBD1 (6 bases). This CDR3 is 17 amino acids long. V lost 5 bases, J lost 2 bases, and 23 bases lay in between. From germline, CDR1 is SGHNT and CDR2 YYREEE (reference sequence). In nucleotides, the CDR3 is TGTGCCAGCAGTTTCAGGGGATTAGGGCGACCGACCTACGAGCAGTACTTC. It is translated as CASSFRGLGRPTYEQYF.

The V call is TRBV5-1, the J call TRBJ2-1, with TRBD2 identical over 10 bases. CDR1 SGHRS and CDR2 YFSETQ come from the germline V gene. This CDR3 is built from 17 residues. Trimming took 4 bases from V and 7 from J; bases not matched to a gene: 14. CDR3 DNA sequence: TGCGCCAGCAGCCTACGGACCGGGACTAGCGTTGCTAATGAGCAGTTCTTC. Translated: CASSLRTGTSVANEQFF.